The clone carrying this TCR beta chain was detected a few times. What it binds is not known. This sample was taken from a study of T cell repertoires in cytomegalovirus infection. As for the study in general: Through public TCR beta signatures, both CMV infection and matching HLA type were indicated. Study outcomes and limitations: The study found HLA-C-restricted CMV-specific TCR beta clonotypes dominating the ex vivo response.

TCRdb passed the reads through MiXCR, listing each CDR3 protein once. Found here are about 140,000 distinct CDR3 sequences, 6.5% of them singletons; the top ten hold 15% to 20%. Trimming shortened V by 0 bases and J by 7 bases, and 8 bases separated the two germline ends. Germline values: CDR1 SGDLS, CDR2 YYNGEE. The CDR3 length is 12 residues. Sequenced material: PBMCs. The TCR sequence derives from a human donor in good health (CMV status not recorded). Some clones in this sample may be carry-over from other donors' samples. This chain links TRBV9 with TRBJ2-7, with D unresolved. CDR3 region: CASSVEGSEQYF. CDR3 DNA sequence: TGTGCCAGCAGCGTAGAGGGTAGTGAGCAGTACTTC.